The present T cell receptor beta chain was sequenced within a study of T cells in Graves' hyperthyroidism and ophthalmopathy. Study-level results: A model of 13 V-J features distinguished ophthalmopathy from stable hyperthyroidism. It was a median roughly 6.5 months before onset that the model predicted ophthalmopathy.

Germline values: CDR1 SQVTM, CDR2 ANQGSEA. The ends were cut back, 5 bases at V and 6 bases at J, with 16 bases in the middle. CDR3 length equals 13 residues. Clinical symptoms, serum thyroxine, TRAb, thyroid ultrasound and orbital computed tomography established diagnosis. Fresh peripheral blood, 10 ml, yielded the PBMCs. In the case of this clonotype: Its specificity is unknown.

RNA transcripts served as the template for amplifying TCR beta CDR3 regions. In the first-round RT-PCR of the TCR CDR3, the HTBI primer set was used. In TCRdb, the multiplex PCR reads were re-called with MiXCR into one record per CDR3 protein. Among hundreds of thousands of distinct CDR3 sequences, approximately 15% were seen once, and the ten largest hold roughly 13%. The sequenced sample consisted of blood. V usage is TRBV29-1 and J usage is TRBJ1-2; D possibly corresponds to TRBD1 (6 bases). The sequence derives from a man younger than 35 with Graves' ophthalmopathy. CDR3 nucleotides: TGCAGCGTTCGATTCAGGGGTGAAGATGGCTACACCTTC. It translates to CSVRFRGEDGYTF.